This T cell receptor beta chain is from a study of blood T cell repertoires in COVID-19. The assay was immunoSEQ multiplex PCR, and TCRdb's table has in-frame clones only and misses some. The data contain 250,000 to 300,000 clones, around nine tenths of them singletons. This clone occurred once. This CDR3 contains 14 residues. Germline CDR1 SGHNT, CDR2 YENEEA. V lost 2 bases and J 7 bases, leaving 11 bases between the germline ends. One Seattle source followed patients from active infection through their disease course. Specimen: peripheral blood. The V gene is TRBV11-3, the J gene TRBJ2-2; D is possibly TRBD2 (5 bases). The TCR was taken from a woman aged 65 to 85 with COVID-19, enrolled during active disease. The CDR3 DNA reads TGTGCCAGCAGCTTAACAACGGGGTTCGGGGAGCTGTTTTTT. It translates to CASSLTTGFGELFF.